The clone carrying this T cell receptor beta chain appeared a few times. 5'RACE primed at constant segments yielded TCR alpha and TCR beta cDNA libraries bearing sample barcodes and UMIs. In TCRdb, the 5' RACE reads were re-called with MiXCR into one record per CDR3 protein. The sample has some 410,000 distinct CDR3 sequences; 20% to 30% are singletons. This specimen comes from a study of T-cell memory formation after mild COVID-19. Whole-study context: Clusters were largely donor specific.

The CDR3 is 14 residues long. The trim removed 0 bases at V and 6 bases at J, leaving 4 bases unmatched. Germline CDR1 and CDR2: SEHNR and FQNEAQ (reference sequence). The sample taken for sequencing was PBMCs or a T cell subset sorted from them (not recorded which). The genes are TRBV7-9 and TRBJ1-2, with 7 bases aligning to TRBD1. This sequence originates from an adult woman who had mild COVID-19 (a few samples of this study predate the infection). Cell type and time point are not known. The CDR3 DNA reads TGTGCCAGCAGCTTAGCAGGGGGCGCGGATGGCTACACCTTC. Its translation is CASSLAGGADGYTF.